This T cell receptor beta chain was recorded in a study of control samples from healthy donors and cancer patients. A single count supports this clone. The junction shows a germline mismatch at one end, possibly a read error. TCRdb's table, derived via immunoSEQ multiplex PCR, lists solely in-frame clones and lacks some. The sample carries about 140,000 clones, roughly nine tenths recorded once. There are 14 residues in the CDR3. CDR1 and CDR2 (germline): MNHEY, SVGAGI. This sequence was found in a man between 18 and 35 years old in good health. The sample was blood. The chain carries TRBV6-5 and TRBJ1-4; D is ambiguous. Written as DNA, the CDR3 is TGTACCAGCAGCTCAGAAGCTATAGGGGAAAAACTGTTTTTT. It codes for CTSSSEAIGEKLFF.